This paragraph covers one T cell receptor beta chain sequence. This sample was taken from a study of blood T cell repertoires in COVID-19. Study information: Whether acute or convalescent, the COVID-19 samples came from the United States, Italy and Spain. T cells, B-cell-depleted T cells, or PBMCs supplied cDNA or gDNA.

Authors' methods: Estimation of nucleated cell counts relied on the amplification of reference gene primers. Sequencing used immunoSEQ multiplex PCR; TCRdb keeps in-frame clones, though not all of them. V and J calls and clone size are given by that table; D and trimming were obtained from the DNA. The table has around 86,000 clones, 87% seen once. The CDR3 has 15 residues. The J segment lost 8 bases and the V segment lost 1 base, leaving 5 bases of the junction unmatched. CDR1 is SGHAT and CDR2 is FQNNGV in the germline V gene. This chain uses TRBV11-2 with TRBJ1-4; the match to TRBD1 covers 9 bases. The receptor was derived from a human donor with acute or convalescent COVID-19. The donor label of this sample is uncertain. The specimen sequenced was peripheral blood. The CDR3 here is CASSLGTGDYEKLFF. CDR3 bases: TGTGCCAGCAGCTTAGGGACAGGGGATTACGAAAAACTGTTTTTT.